This T cell receptor beta chain was recovered during a study of T cell clonotyping in hematopoietic cell transplantation (dated by TCRdb to about 2021). In the study overall: A total of around 140 blood samples were collected in the study from 30 to 45 consecutive transplant recipients and their related donors. Patient recruitment ran from late 2015 to January 2017, and follow-up continued until late 2020 or death.

The time point label, read with the paper, signifies: 30 days after allo-HCT. Blood from recipients was drawn about 28 days before transplant and again at days 30, 100 and 180 after transplant. Nuclei Lysis Solution was used to extract genomic DNA from fresh or cryopreserved unfractionated peripheral blood mononuclear cells. The immunoSEQ assay, a bias-controlled multiplex PCR using V- and J-specific primers, was used to amplify TCR beta CDR3 regions from genomic DNA. In a second PCR step, a proprietary barcode and Illumina adapter sequences were attached to the CDR3 amplicons. CDR3 libraries were sequenced on an Illumina MiSeq instrument. As for the original processing: Export and quality control were handled in immunoSEQ Analyzer 3.0, while downstream analyses relied on R Bioconductor and Immunarch. Only productive rearrangements within the normalized downsampled data set were used in the calculation of repertoire metrics. In the normalized cohort, clonotypes with more than 5 templates were defined as pathologically expanded. The Inverse Simpson Index was used to measure repertoire diversity. CMV-specificity analyses were carried out on the non-normalized data set to capture all clonotypes. TCRdb provides this immuneACCESS table in a form limited to in-frame rearrangements. Some clones are lacking; in checked studies, under half of them reflect an unresolved V gene, and why the rest are absent is not known. D and trimming were read from the DNA, whereas the V and J calls and clone size are those reported in that table. This sample has roughly 7,000 clones in its table, and about 89% of those were observed once. Jointly, the top ten make up roughly 5% of the sample.

The CDR3 covers 14 residues, taking in both the cysteine and the phenylalanine. CDR3 DNA only is kept here, 42 bases in frame from base 1. The germline V gene (reference sequence) yields LNHDA for CDR1 and SQIVND for CDR2. V is pared back by 4 bases and J by 2 bases, with 8 bases lying between the germline termini. Remarks on this clone: No cognate antigen has been identified for it. No much larger clone exists at a distance of one base, and base qualities are not known.

Overall study outcomes, separate from this receptor: The sample size was limited, and CD4 and CD8 repertoire contributions could not be separated because cells were not sorted. Recipient TCR diversity fell after transplant, with pathologically expanded clonotypes rising progressively from day 30 to day 180. Broader TCR repertoire diversity after transplant was predicted by Inverse Simpson Index values from donors and from recipients before transplant. Overlap with donor repertoires was found for only a small fraction of recipient repertoires, with over 97% found to appear de novo at the given depth.

The source material was PBMCs, sampled 30 days after allogeneic stem cell transplant. The sequence is built from TRBV19 and TRBJ2-2, and the D gene may be TRBD2, 5 bases matching. The clonotype was recovered from a female patient aged 45-65 years who had an allogeneic stem cell transplant from an unrelated donor, so the T cells may come from the graft donor. Some clones in this sample may be carry-over from other donors' samples. The sequenced DNA is TGTGCCAGTAGTAGCGGGCCAAACACCGGGGAGCTGTTTTTT. It is translated as CASSSGPNTGELFF.